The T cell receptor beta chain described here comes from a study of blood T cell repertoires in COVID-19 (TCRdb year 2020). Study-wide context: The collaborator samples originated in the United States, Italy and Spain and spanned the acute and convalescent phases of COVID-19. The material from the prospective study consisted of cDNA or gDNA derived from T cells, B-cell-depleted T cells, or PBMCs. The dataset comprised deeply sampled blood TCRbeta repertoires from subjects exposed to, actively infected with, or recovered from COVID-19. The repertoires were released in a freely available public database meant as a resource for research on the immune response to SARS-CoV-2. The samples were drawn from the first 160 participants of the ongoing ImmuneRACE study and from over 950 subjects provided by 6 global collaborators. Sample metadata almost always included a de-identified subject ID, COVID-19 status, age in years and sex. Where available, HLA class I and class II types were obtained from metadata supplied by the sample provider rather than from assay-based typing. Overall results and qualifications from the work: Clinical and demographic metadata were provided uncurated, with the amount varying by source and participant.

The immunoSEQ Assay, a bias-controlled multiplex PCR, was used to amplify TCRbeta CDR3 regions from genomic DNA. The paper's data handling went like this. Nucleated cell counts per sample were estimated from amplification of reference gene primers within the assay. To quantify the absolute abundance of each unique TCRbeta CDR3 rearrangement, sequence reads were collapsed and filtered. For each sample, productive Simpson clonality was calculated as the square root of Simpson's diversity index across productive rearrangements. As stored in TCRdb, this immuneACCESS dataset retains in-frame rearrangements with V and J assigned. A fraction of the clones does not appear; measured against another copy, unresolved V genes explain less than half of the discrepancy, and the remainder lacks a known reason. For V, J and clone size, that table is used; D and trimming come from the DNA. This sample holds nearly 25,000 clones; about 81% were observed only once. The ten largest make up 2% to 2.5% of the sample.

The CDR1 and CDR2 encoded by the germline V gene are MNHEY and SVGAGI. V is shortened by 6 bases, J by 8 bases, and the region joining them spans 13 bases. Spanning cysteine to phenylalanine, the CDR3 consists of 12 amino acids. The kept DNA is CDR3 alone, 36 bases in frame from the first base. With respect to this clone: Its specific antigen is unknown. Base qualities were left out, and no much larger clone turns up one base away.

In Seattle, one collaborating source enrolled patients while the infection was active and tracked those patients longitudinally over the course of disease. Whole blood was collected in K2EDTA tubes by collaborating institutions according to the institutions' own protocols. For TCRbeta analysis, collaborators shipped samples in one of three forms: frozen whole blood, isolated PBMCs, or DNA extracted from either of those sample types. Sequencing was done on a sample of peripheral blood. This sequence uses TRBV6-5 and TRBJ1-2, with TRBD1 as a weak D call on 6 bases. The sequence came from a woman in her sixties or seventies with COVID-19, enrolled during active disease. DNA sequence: TGTGCCAGCAGGCCAGGGGTTGGGGGCTACACCTTC. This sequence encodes CASRPGVGGYTF.